These 11 T cell receptor beta chains were sequenced from one sample in a study of cytomegalovirus exposure and HLA in healthy donors. PCR employed 60 Vbeta and 13 Jbeta primers. Produced via immunoSEQ multiplex PCR; TCRdb's table is partial and in-frame only. The data show fewer than 150,000 clones, 82% seen once. Sequencing was carried out using PBMCs. The receptor set was obtained from a male donor in good health and CMV-seronegative.

The J gene is TRBJ2-1, the V gene TRBV2; D perhaps matches TRBD2 (5 bases). V was cut by 7 bases and J by 6 bases, with 7 bases left in between. Germline loops: CDR1 SNHLY, CDR2 FYNNEI. The length of the CDR3 is 11 residues. CDR3 in DNA: TGTGCCAGCATTACTAGCAATGAGCAGTTCTTC. It translates to CASITSNEQFF.

The genes are TRBV7-2 and TRBJ1-2, with D unclear. The V end lost 1 base, the J end lost 6 bases, and 12 bases lay between the germline ends. The CDR3 totals 14 residues. Germline V gene data show CDR1 as SGHTA and CDR2 as FQGNSA. Written as DNA, the CDR3 is TGTGCCAGCAGCTTAGGAGGGCCTACCAATGGCTACACCTTC. Its translation is CASSLGGPTNGYTF.

The J gene is TRBJ2-2, the V gene TRBV7-9; 11 bases map to TRBD2. The trim removed 5 bases at V and 3 bases at J, leaving 5 bases unmatched. Germline CDR1 SEHNR, CDR2 FQNEAQ (reference sequence). CDR3 length: 16 residues. The CDR3 coding sequence is TGTGCCAGCAGCATCTCTAGCGGGAGGTACACCGGGGAGCTGTTTTTT. This codes for CASSISSGRYTGELFF.

The chain has TRBV2 and TRBJ2-7; TRBD2 aligns across 8 bases. Trimming removed 3 bases from V and 0 bases from J; junction bases left unmatched: 4. The CDR3 covers 15 residues. Per germline, CDR1 SNHLY and CDR2 FYNNEI. This CDR3 is CASSDPGGDSYEQYF. In nucleotides, the CDR3 is TGTGCCAGCAGTGACCCGGGGGGGGACTCCTACGAGCAGTACTTC.

The chain joins TRBV2 to TRBJ2-3; D might be TRBD1 (6 bases). The CDR3 loop spans 19 amino acids. Germline V gene lookup returns CDR1 SNHLY and CDR2 FYNNEI. Trimming shortened V by 7 bases and J by 2 bases, and 28 bases separated the two germline ends. Here the CDR3 DNA reads TGTGCCAGCACCACTAGTCGAGTCCGGGACATCTATCTCACAGATACGCAGTATTTT. Translated: CASTTSRVRDIYLTDTQYF.

V usage is TRBV19 and J usage is TRBJ2-3; TRBD1 agrees at 9 bases. CDR1 is LNHDA and CDR2 is SQIVND in the germline V gene (reference sequence). The CDR3 length is 15 residues. V shed 5 bases and J 3 bases; nucleotides not matched to a gene: 6. This CDR3 is CASSGGQGSTDTQYF. The DNA for the CDR3 is TGTGCCAGTAGTGGGGGACAGGGAAGTACAGATACGCAGTATTTT.

This clone was found a few times. The chain carries TRBV7-9 and TRBJ1-1, with TRBD1 identical over 8 bases. CDR1 SEHNR and CDR2 FQNEAQ come from the germline V gene (reference sequence). This CDR3 is built from 13 residues. J gave up 7 bases and V 1 base, and 2 bases lay outside the gene matches. The CDR3 loop reads CASSLDRGGEAFF. DNA of the CDR3: TGTGCCAGCAGCTTAGACAGGGGGGGTGAAGCTTTCTTT.

V and J are TRBV4-3 and TRBJ1-4; D is unresolved. Trimming shortened V by 4 bases and J by 4 bases, and 16 bases separated the two germline ends. CDR1 is LGHNA, CDR2 YSLEER, per germline. This CDR3 region has 16 residues. The CDR3 spells CASSRGGGSGNEKLFF. DNA of the CDR3: TGCGCCAGCAGCCGCGGAGGCGGGTCTGGTAATGAAAAACTGTTTTTT.

The chain is built from TRBV2 and TRBJ1-5; unclear D gene. The CDR3 spans 13 residues. The germline V gene has CDR1 SNHLY and CDR2 FYNNEI. V was pared by 6 bases and J by 1 base, with 7 bases between. This CDR3 is CASRTESNQPQHF. Written as DNA, the CDR3 is TGTGCCAGCAGAACAGAGAGCAATCAGCCCCAGCATTTT.

This chain links TRBV5-1 with TRBJ1-1; D call uncertain. In germline, CDR1 is SGHRS, CDR2 YFSETQ. The ends were cut back, 4 bases at V and 3 bases at J, with 13 bases in the middle. This CDR3 comprises 14 residues. In DNA form, the CDR3 reads TGCGCCAGCAGCAGGTCGAACGGGGACACTGAAGCTTTCTTT. Translating it yields CASSRSNGDTEAFF.

This clone has just one count. The CDR3 DNA reads TGTGCCAGCAGTGAGGACAGGGGGGGATTGTTAGGCAATCAGCCCCAGCATTTT. This encodes CASSEDRGGLLGNQPQHF. The V gene is TRBV28, the J gene TRBJ1-5; 10 nucleotides match TRBD1. The CDR3 covers 18 residues. Germline assignment: CDR1 MDHEN and CDR2 SYDVKM. V gave up 5 bases and J gave up 2 bases; unmatched junction bases: 12.